A single sample gave rise to the 13 T cell receptor beta chains below, sequenced in a study of long-term antiretroviral therapy in people with HIV. A v3.0 immunoSEQ assay was performed at survey level. Libraries were prepared by immunoSEQ multiplex PCR; TCRdb keeps only in-frame clonotypes and omits some of them. The sample lists fewer than 40,000 clones, approximately 85% seen once, with 4.5% to 6% in the top ten. The sequences come from unsorted PBMCs, collected 3.1 years after starting antiretroviral therapy. These receptors all come from a woman aged 45-65 years with HIV.

Judged by abundance, this clone is large. This chain links TRBV10-1 with TRBJ2-7, with D possibly being TRBD1 or TRBD2 (5 bases each). This CDR3 has 13 residues. CDR1 is WNHNN, CDR2 SYGVQD, per germline (reference sequence). V lost 8 bases and J 1 base, leaving 12 bases between the germline ends. The CDR3 bases are TGCGCCAGCCCAGGGACCAATTCCTACGAGCAGTACTTC. Protein: CASPGTNSYEQYF.

The CDR3 protein is CASSGSHNSPLHF. CDR3 bases: TGTGCCAGCAGTGGTTCGCATAATTCACCCCTCCACTTT. The genes are TRBV2 and TRBJ1-6; D is ambiguous. The CDR3 sequence is 13 residues long. CDR1 is SNHLY and CDR2 is FYNNEI in the germline V gene. Trimming removed 4 bases at V and 5 bases at J, with 6 bases between. The complete variable domain, with remaining parts taken from reference TRBV2 and TRBJ1-6, reads EPEVTQTPSHQVTQMGQEVILRCVPISNHLYFYWYRQILGQKVEFLVSFYNNEISEKSEIFDDQFSVERPDGSNFTLKIRSTKLEDSAMYFCASSGSHNSPLHFGNGTRLTVT.

The V call is TRBV9, the J call TRBJ1-2; the match to TRBD1 covers 10 bases. CDR3 length: 15 amino acids. Trimming at V came to 4 bases and at J to 4 bases, leaving 7 bases not matched to a gene. The germline V gene encodes CDR1 SGDLS and CDR2 YYNGEE. The chain's CDR3 is CASSLTGTGVYGYTF. CDR3 in DNA: TGTGCCAGCAGCCTCACCGGGACAGGGGTCTATGGCTACACCTTC.

The rearrangement uses TRBV19 and TRBJ2-5; D perhaps matches TRBD1 (6 bases). The CDR3 runs 16 residues. CDR1 and CDR2 from the germline V gene are LNHDA and SQIVND (reference sequence). V lost 1 base to trimming and J lost 3 bases, with 15 bases between them. The CDR3 DNA reads as TGTGCCAGTAGTATAGGGTCAGGGGTAGCTGAAGAGACCCAGTACTTC. This sequence encodes CASSIGSGVAEETQYF.

The rearrangement uses TRBV2 and TRBJ2-7; D may be TRBD1 (7 bases). Germline V gene lookup returns CDR1 SNHLY and CDR2 FYNNEI. Trimming shortened V by 7 bases and J by 4 bases, and 17 bases separated the two germline ends. The CDR3 is made up of 14 amino acids. CDR3 sequence reads: CASKVRGAGYEQYF. The CDR3 DNA follows: TGTGCCAGCAAAGTCAGGGGGGCCGGATACGAGCAGTACTTC.

This clone was observed a single time. This chain links TRBV18 with TRBJ2-7; 10 nucleotides align to TRBD2. Germline V lookup: CDR1 KGHSH, CDR2 LQKENI. V lost 2 bases, J lost 4 bases, and 5 bases stayed unmatched. The CDR3 extends over 15 amino acids. In nucleotides, the CDR3 is TGTGCCAGCTCACCATCTAGCGGGGGAGTTTACGAGCAGTACTTC. Residues: CASSPSSGGVYEQYF.

In this sample, this clone turned up a few times. The chain employs TRBV2 and TRBJ1-5; no definite D call. This CDR3 has 14 residues. Trimming took 6 bases from V and 3 from J, leaving 12 bases between them. Germline CDR1 SNHLY, CDR2 FYNNEI. CDR3 region: CASRVDIHNQPQHF. Here the CDR3 DNA reads TGTGCCAGCAGGGTCGACATACACAATCAGCCCCAGCATTTT.

J is TRBJ1-2 and V is TRBV30; D uncertain. The length of the CDR3 is 12 residues. Germline CDR1 and CDR2: GTSNPN and SVGIG (reference sequence). V gave up 4 bases and J gave up 2 bases, with 8 bases separating them. CDR3 nucleotide sequence: TGTGCCTGGACAACCACGAACTATGGCTACACCTTC. Translating gives CAWTTTNYGYTF.

The chain links TRBV4-1 to TRBJ2-1, with 7 positions matching TRBD1. The CDR3 covers 17 residues. Trimming at V came to 4 bases and at J to 3 bases, leaving 12 bases not matched to a gene. Germline V lookup: CDR1 MGHRA, CDR2 YSYEKL. CDR3 bases: TGCGCCAGCAGCCCTTACTCCGGGACAGACTTCTACAATGAGCAGTTCTTC. Its translation: CASSPYSGTDFYNEQFF.

The rearrangement uses TRBV5-8 and TRBJ2-5; D unresolved. Trimming left V 4 bases short and J 6 bases short, with 13 bases between. The CDR3 is 13 amino acids. Germline CDR1 reads SGHTS; CDR2 reads YDEGEE. CDR3: CASSPLLMKTQYF. The CDR3 nucleotides read TGTGCCAGCAGCCCCCTACTGATGAAGACCCAGTACTTC.

This chain uses TRBV5-6 with TRBJ1-1; D is undetermined. Per the germline V gene, CDR1 is SGHDT and CDR2 is YYEEEE. The CDR3 covers 15 residues. Trimming left V 0 bases short and J 6 bases short, with 15 bases between. CDR3 nucleotide sequence: TGTGCCAGCAGCTTGGTACGGGCCGGACTGGCTGAAGCTTTCTTT. Protein product: CASSLVRAGLAEAFF. Complete variable domain (other parts from reference TRBV5-6 and TRBJ1-1): DAGVTQSPTHLIKTRGQQVTLRCSPKSGHDTVSWYQQALGQGPQFIFQYYEEEERQRGNFPDRFSGHQFPNYSSELNVNALLLGDSALYLCASSLVRAGLAEAFFGQGTRLTVV.

The chain combines TRBV10-2 with TRBJ1-2; 11 positions agree with TRBD1. V was pared by 6 bases and J by 5 bases, with 17 bases of the junction left unmatched. Per the germline V gene, CDR1 is WSHSY and CDR2 is SAAADI. The CDR3 consists of 18 residues. In DNA, the CDR3 is TGCGCCAGCAGCCCTGGACAGGGGGCAGGGGGATACTTATATGGCTACACCTTC. This sequence encodes CASSPGQGAGGYLYGYTF.

This sequence joins TRBV5-8 and TRBJ1-4; D remains ambiguous. Germline CDR1 SGHTS, CDR2 YDEGEE. CDR3 size: 16 residues. V gave up 3 bases and J gave up 0 bases, with 12 bases separating them. The CDR3 sequence: CASSSGIGTTNEKLFF. DNA for the CDR3: TGTGCCAGCAGCTCCGGGATTGGGACAACTAATGAAAAACTGTTTTTT.